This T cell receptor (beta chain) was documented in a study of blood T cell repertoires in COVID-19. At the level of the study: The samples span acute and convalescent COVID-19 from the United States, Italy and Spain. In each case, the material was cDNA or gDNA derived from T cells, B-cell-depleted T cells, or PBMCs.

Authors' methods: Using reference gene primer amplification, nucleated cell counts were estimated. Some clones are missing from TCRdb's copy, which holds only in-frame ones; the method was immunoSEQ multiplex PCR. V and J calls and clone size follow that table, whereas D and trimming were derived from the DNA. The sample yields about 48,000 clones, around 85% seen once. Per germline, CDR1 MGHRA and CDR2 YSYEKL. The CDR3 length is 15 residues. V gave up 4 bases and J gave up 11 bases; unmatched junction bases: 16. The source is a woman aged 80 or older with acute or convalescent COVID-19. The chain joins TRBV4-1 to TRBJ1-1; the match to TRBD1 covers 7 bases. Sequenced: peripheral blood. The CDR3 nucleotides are TGCGCCAGCAGCCCGGGGCGGGACAGTCTATCGGTGGCTTTCTTT. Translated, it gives CASSPGRDSLSVAFF.